The entry that follows covers one TCR beta chain sequence. Its antigen is as yet unknown. PCR was performed using 60 Vbeta and 13 Jbeta primers. Repertoires were generated with immunoSEQ multiplex PCR, while TCRdb's copy carries only in-frame clones and drops some. The sample shows about 260,000 clones, roughly 70% of them seen only once. This sample stems from a study of cytomegalovirus exposure and HLA in healthy donors. Looking at the study overall: Falling in the Caucasian-associated ancestry cluster were roughly 80% of about 400 genotyped donors. Points from the study as a whole: Later analysis associated a missense DCLRE1C variant with TCR beta V- and J-gene trimming. An analysis done earlier found most TCR beta V segments productive about 87% or about 30% of the time.

CDR1 SNHLY and CDR2 FYNNEI come from the germline V gene. This CDR3 has 15 amino acids. Germline trimming cut 6 bases from V and 0 bases from J; bases unmatched to any gene: 7. Healthy bone marrow donors made up the donor group. The J gene is TRBJ2-7, the V gene TRBV2; 8 bases agree with TRBD2. The sequence was obtained from a female donor in good health and CMV-seronegative. Sequencing was carried out using PBMCs. The CDR3 region has the DNA TGTGCCAGCAGCCGGGACGGGGGGGGCTCCTACGAGCAGTACTTC. The encoded protein is CASSRDGGGSYEQYF. Filled out from reference TRBV2 and TRBJ2-7, the complete variable domain reads EPEVTQTPSHQVTQMGQEVILRCVPISNHLYFYWYRQILGQKVEFLVSFYNNEISEKSEIFDDQFSVERPDGSNFTLKIRSTKLEDSAMYFCASSRDGGGSYEQYFGPGTRLTVT.